The 22 T cell receptor beta chains in this list originate from one sample, sequenced in a study of blood T cells in healthy people across ages. Alongside a J-beta primer mix, a sample-barcoded 5' primer served in a second PCR lasting roughly 7 to 11 cycles. MiXCR, run by TCRdb on the 5' RACE reads, gives a single entry per CDR3 protein. This table has about 650,000 distinct CDR3 sequences, about 30% appearing once. Sequencing was done on a sample of blood. These receptors all come from an elderly woman in good health.

This clonotype appeared many times. The chain uses TRBV7-8 and TRBJ2-7, with 7 bases fitting TRBD2. Trimming took 5 bases from V and 0 from J; bases not matched to a gene: 7. There are 15 residues in the CDR3. Germline V CDR1 and CDR2: SGHVS, FQNEAQ. Here the CDR3 DNA reads TGTGCCAGCAGCCCCCGCGGGAGCCTCTCCTACGAGCAGTACTTC. This encodes CASSPRGSLSYEQYF.

This clonotype was detected a few times. CDR3 protein: CASNRDRVYGYTF. For the CDR3, the DNA is TGTGCCTCTAACCGGGACAGGGTGTATGGCTACACCTTC. The rearrangement uses TRBV30 and TRBJ1-2; 9 nucleotides line up with TRBD1. This CDR3 has 13 residues. In germline, CDR1 is GTSNPN, CDR2 SVGIG (reference sequence). V was pared by 7 bases and J by 5 bases, with 8 bases of the junction left unmatched.

This clonotype was recorded many times. The CDR3 bases are TGTGCCAGCAGCGTAGGGCCTAGCCTTAAAGAGCAGTTCTTC. Translated: CASSVGPSLKEQFF. V gene TRBV9 combines with J gene TRBJ2-1, with a weak D call TRBD2 (5 bases). CDR1 SGDLS and CDR2 YYNGEE come from the germline V gene. The CDR3 consists of 14 residues. V lost 0 bases, J lost 10 bases, and 14 bases lay in between. The full variable domain, rest sourced from reference TRBV9 and TRBJ2-1, is DSGVTQTPKHLITATGQRVTLRCSPRSGDLSVYWYQQSLDQGLQFLIQYYNGEERAKGNILERFSAQQFPDLHSELNLSSLELGDSALYFCASSVGPSLKEQFFGPGTRLTVL.

The chain has TRBV20-1 and TRBJ1-5; no definite D call. This CDR3 comprises 14 residues. CDR1 is DFQATT and CDR2 is SNEGSKA in the germline V gene (reference sequence). V was shortened by 3 bases and J by 4 bases, with 13 bases between the two germline ends. Here the CDR3 DNA reads TGCAGTGCTAGCTCGGGTAGTGGAAATCAGCCCCAGCATTTT. Amino acids: CSASSGSGNQPQHF.

This clonotype appeared a few times. The chain uses TRBV7-2 and TRBJ1-3; 7 bases are a match to TRBD1. The junction had 4 bases not matched to a gene; V was cut back by 2 bases and J by 0 bases. The CDR3 runs 16 residues. CDR1 and CDR2 (germline): SGHTA, FQGNSA. DNA of the CDR3: TGTGCCAGCAGCTTATTCGAGGGGGCCTCTGGAAACACCATATATTTT. It is translated as CASSLFEGASGNTIYF. Based on the CDR3 plus reference TRBV7-2 and TRBJ1-3, the full variable domain is GAGVSQSPSNKVTEKGKDVELRCDPISGHTALYWYRQSLGQGLEFLIYFQGNSAPDKSGLPSDRFSAERTGGSVSTLTIQRTQQEDSAVYLCASSLFEGASGNTIYFGEGSWLTVV.

This sequence joins TRBV5-1 and TRBJ2-5; D is undetermined. The CDR3 is 13 amino acids. Trimming stripped 2 bases from V and 5 bases from J, with 10 bases between. Per the germline V gene, CDR1 is SGHRS and CDR2 is YFSETQ. CDR3 nucleotide sequence: TGCGCCAGCAGCTTTCCGACGGCGGAGACCCAGTACTTC. This translates into CASSFPTAETQYF.

This clonotype was detected many times. The chain has TRBV9 and TRBJ2-7, with TRBD2 matching over 9 bases. Trimming removed 3 bases from V and 2 bases from J; junction bases left unmatched: 6. The CDR3 spans 15 residues. The germline V gene has CDR1 SGDLS and CDR2 YYNGEE. The CDR3 sequence: CASSAASGVAYEQYF. The CDR3 DNA reads TGTGCCAGCAGCGCCGCTAGCGGGGTAGCCTACGAGCAGTACTTC. The full variable domain, its missing parts supplied by reference TRBV9 and TRBJ2-7, is DSGVTQTPKHLITATGQRVTLRCSPRSGDLSVYWYQQSLDQGLQFLIQYYNGEERAKGNILERFSAQQFPDLHSELNLSSLELGDSALYFCASSAASGVAYEQYFGPGTRLTVT.

This clonotype was observed at least ten times. This chain links TRBV20-1 with TRBJ2-3; perhaps D is TRBD1 or TRBD2 (5 bases each). This CDR3 spans 15 amino acids. The germline V gene encodes CDR1 DFQATT and CDR2 SNEGSKA (reference sequence). The CDR3: CSERGQGLRTDTQYF. As DNA, the CDR3 is TGCAGCGAGAGGGGCCAGGGCCTTCGCACAGATACGCAGTATTTT.

As for this clonotype: A read error may be the cause here, since a much bigger clone is one base away. The chain uses TRBV20-1 and TRBJ1-5, with a possible D match to TRBD1 (5 bases). With 5 bases removed from V and 10 bases from J, the gap between germline ends came to 24 bases. The CDR3 spans 15 residues. CDR1 is DFQATT, CDR2 SNEGSKA, per germline (reference sequence). The CDR3 here is CSAGSSDGASRPQHF. The CDR3, as DNA: TGCAGTGCTGGTTCTTCGGACGGGGCGTCCCGACCCCAGCATTTT.

This chain joins TRBV28 and TRBJ2-7, with D perhaps TRBD1 (6 bases). The CDR3 loop spans 15 amino acids. With 4 bases removed from V and 4 bases from J, the gap between germline ends came to 17 bases. Germline CDR1 and CDR2: MDHEN and SYDVKM. CDR3 sequence (DNA): TGTGCCAGCAGTTACAGGGAAGTTTTAAGGTACGAGCAGTACTTC. This translates into CASSYREVLRYEQYF.

The V call is TRBV20-1, the J call TRBJ1-2; possibly TRBD1 for D (5 bases). This CDR3 has 14 amino acids. Trimming took 7 bases from V and 2 from J, leaving 17 bases between them. CDR1 is DFQATT and CDR2 is SNEGSKA in the germline V gene (reference sequence). CDR3 residues: CSVTGRQTNYGYTF. The CDR3 nucleotides read TGCAGTGTCACAGGACGTCAGACAAACTATGGCTACACCTTC.

This clonotype was seen a handful of times. In DNA, the CDR3 is TGCAGTACTTTGGGCCCCAGTCGGCGTAACACTGAAGCTTTCTTT. Protein product: CSTLGPSRRNTEAFF. The V call is TRBV20-1, the J call TRBJ1-1; D gene uncertain. Germline-derived CDR1 and CDR2 are DFQATT and SNEGSKA (reference sequence). With 8 bases removed from V and 2 bases from J, the gap between germline ends came to 21 bases. This CDR3 is built from 15 residues.

The sample holds many counts of this clonotype. This sequence joins TRBV20-1 and TRBJ1-2; 9 positions match TRBD1. V shed 6 bases and J 2 bases; nucleotides not matched to a gene: 7. The CDR3 length is 14 residues. Looked up from germline, CDR1 is DFQATT and CDR2 is SNEGSKA (reference sequence). The chain's CDR3 is CSAQQGARNYGYTF. In nucleotides, the CDR3 is TGCAGTGCCCAACAGGGGGCAAGGAACTATGGCTACACCTTC.

This clonotype was seen only once. This chain links TRBV12-3 or TRBV12-4 with TRBJ2-5, with D possibly called TRBD1 or TRBD2 (6 bases each). The CDR3 has 13 amino acids. The V gene lost 5 bases and the J gene lost 3 bases, with 10 bases spanning the gap. The CDR3 loop is CASSTGAKETQYF. The CDR3 DNA is TGTGCCAGCAGTACGGGGGCCAAAGAGACCCAGTACTTC.

This clonotype was detected ten times or more. The chain carries TRBV11-1 and TRBJ2-7, with D unresolved. The CDR3 is made up of 14 amino acids. The V and J ends lost 4 bases and 3 bases respectively, with 13 bases between them. Germline assignment: CDR1 SGHAT and CDR2 FQDESV (reference sequence). This CDR3 is CASSSPSRGYEQYF. The CDR3 nucleotides are TGTGCCAGCAGCTCGCCATCCCGAGGCTACGAGCAGTACTTC.

There are many counts of this clonotype. The V and J genes are TRBV7-8 and TRBJ1-5; TRBD1 matches 8 bases. Germline V gene lookup returns CDR1 SGHVS and CDR2 FQNEAQ. J lost 15 bases, V lost 5 bases, and 12 bases had no gene match. The CDR3 is made up of 13 amino acids. The CDR3 is CASSERYSGQVHF. In nucleotides, the CDR3 is TGTGCCAGCAGCGAACGATATTCGGGACAGGTGCATTTT.

This clonotype was seen repeatedly, ten times or more. The J gene is TRBJ2-7, the V gene TRBV9, with 12 bases matching TRBD2. Germline trimming cut 0 bases from V and 4 bases from J; bases unmatched to any gene: 2. This CDR3 is 15 amino acids long. Germline V lookup: CDR1 SGDLS, CDR2 YYNGEE. CDR3 DNA sequence: TGTGCCAGCAGCGTAGTAGGGACTAGCGGGTACGAGCAGTACTTC. Amino acid sequence: CASSVVGTSGYEQYF.

Of note for this clonotype: It may be a read error: a sequence one base away is much more abundant. Because it lacks the conserved phenylalanine or tryptophan at the end, this CDR3 is likely a read error. V gene TRBV27 combines with J gene TRBJ2-1; D is perhaps TRBD1 or TRBD2 (5 bases each). From germline, CDR1 is MNHEY and CDR2 SMNVEV (reference sequence). Trimming took off 3 bases at V and 6 bases at J, with 12 bases between the two ends. This CDR3 is built from 14 residues. CDR3 bases: TGTGCCAGCAGTTTGCTTGGGGACCCCAATGAGCAGTTCGTC. Encoded protein: CASSLLGDPNEQFV.

The chain has TRBV29-1 and TRBJ2-1; D gene unclear. The V and J ends lost 3 bases and 8 bases respectively, with 11 bases between them. The germline V gene has CDR1 SQVTM and CDR2 ANQGSEA. CDR3 length: 12 amino acids. CDR3 residues: CSVDDRRDEQFF. For the CDR3, the DNA is TGCAGCGTTGACGATCGACGGGATGAGCAGTTCTTC.

This clonotype was seen a single time. The CDR3, as DNA: TGCGCCAGCAGCTTAATACCTGGCGGTTGGTCTGAAGCTTTCTTT. Translating it yields CASSLIPGGWSEAFF. The chain joins TRBV5-1 to TRBJ1-1; no clear D gene. Germline values: CDR1 SGHRS, CDR2 YFSETQ. CDR3 length equals 15 residues. Trimming removed 2 bases at V and 6 bases at J, with 17 bases between.

This clonotype was counted ten times or more. The chain has TRBV10-3 and TRBJ1-2, with D uncertain. The length of the CDR3 is 14 residues. V dropped 3 bases and J dropped 0 bases, with 8 bases sitting between them. From germline, CDR1 is ENHRY and CDR2 SYGVKD. The CDR3 DNA follows: TGTGCCATCAGTGATCCGAGAGCTAACTATGGCTACACCTTC. Translated: CAISDPRANYGYTF.

With respect to this clonotype: With a much larger clone just one base away, this may be a read error. J is TRBJ2-5 and V is TRBV14; maybe TRBD2 (5 bases). The length of the CDR3 is 15 residues. The germline V gene encodes CDR1 SGHDN and CDR2 FVKESK. The CDR3 spells CASSQVSGYGETQDF. CDR3 DNA sequence: TGTGCCAGCAGCCAAGTATCTGGTTATGGGGAGACCCAGGACTTC. Complete variable domain (other parts from reference TRBV14 and TRBJ2-5): EAGVTQFPSHSVIEKGQTVTLRCDPISGHDNLYWYRRVMGKEIKFLLHFVKESKQDESGMPNNRFLAERTGGTYSTLKVQPAELEDSGVYFCASSQVSGYGETQDFGPGTRLLVL.